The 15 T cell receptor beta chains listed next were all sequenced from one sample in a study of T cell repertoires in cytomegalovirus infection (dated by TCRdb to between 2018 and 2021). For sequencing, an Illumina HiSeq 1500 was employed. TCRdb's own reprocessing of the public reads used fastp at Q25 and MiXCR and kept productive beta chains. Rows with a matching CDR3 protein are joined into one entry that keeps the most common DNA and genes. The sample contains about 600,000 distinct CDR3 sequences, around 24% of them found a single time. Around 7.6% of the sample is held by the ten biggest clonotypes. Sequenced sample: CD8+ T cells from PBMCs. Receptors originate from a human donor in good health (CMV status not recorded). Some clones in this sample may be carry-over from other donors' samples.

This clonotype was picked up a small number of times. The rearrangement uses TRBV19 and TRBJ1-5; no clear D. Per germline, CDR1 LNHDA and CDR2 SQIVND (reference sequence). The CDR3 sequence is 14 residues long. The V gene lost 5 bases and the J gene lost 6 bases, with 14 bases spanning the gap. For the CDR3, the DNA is TGTGCCAGTAGTGAGCGGGGAAGGAGTCAGCCCCAGCATTTT. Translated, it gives CASSERGRSQPQHF.

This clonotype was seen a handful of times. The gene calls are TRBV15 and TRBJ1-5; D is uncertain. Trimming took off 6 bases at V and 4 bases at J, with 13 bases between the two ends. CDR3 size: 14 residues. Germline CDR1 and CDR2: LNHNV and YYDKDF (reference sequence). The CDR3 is CATRGSIGNQPQHF. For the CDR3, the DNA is TGTGCCACCAGAGGAAGCATTGGGAATCAGCCCCAGCATTTT.

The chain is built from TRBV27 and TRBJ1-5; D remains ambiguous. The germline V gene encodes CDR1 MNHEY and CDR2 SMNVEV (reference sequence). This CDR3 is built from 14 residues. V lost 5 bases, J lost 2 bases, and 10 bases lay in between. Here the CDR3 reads CASSPIWGNQPQHF. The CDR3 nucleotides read TGTGCCAGCAGTCCTATATGGGGCAATCAGCCCCAGCATTTT.

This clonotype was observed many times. The CDR3 DNA reads TGTGCCAGCAGCTCTGGACTAGGATCTGAAGAGACCCAGTACTTC. Amino acids: CASSSGLGSEETQYF. The gene calls are TRBV7-3 and TRBJ2-5; the match to TRBD2 covers 7 bases. The germline gives CDR1 SGHTA, CDR2 FQGTGA. V lost 4 bases to trimming and J lost 3 bases; unmatched junction nucleotides: 8. CDR3 length: 15 residues.

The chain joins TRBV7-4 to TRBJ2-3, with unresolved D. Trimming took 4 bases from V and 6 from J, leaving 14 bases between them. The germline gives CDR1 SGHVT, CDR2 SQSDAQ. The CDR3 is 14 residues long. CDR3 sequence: CASSSSTVGDTQYF. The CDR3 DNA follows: TGTGCCAGCAGCTCCTCGACCGTGGGGGATACGCAGTATTTT.

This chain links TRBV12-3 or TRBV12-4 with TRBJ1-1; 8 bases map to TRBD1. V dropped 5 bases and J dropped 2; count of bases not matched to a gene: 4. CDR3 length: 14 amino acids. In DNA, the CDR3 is TGTGCCAGCAGTCGCAGGGGGCCCAACACTGAAGCTTTCTTT. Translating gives CASSRRGPNTEAFF.

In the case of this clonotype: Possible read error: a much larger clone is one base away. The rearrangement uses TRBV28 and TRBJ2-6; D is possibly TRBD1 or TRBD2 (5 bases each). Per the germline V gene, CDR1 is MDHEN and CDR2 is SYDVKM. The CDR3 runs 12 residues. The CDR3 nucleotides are TGTGCCAGCAGTTTTGAGGTGGGACCTTCAGATTTC. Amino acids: CASSFEVGPSDF.

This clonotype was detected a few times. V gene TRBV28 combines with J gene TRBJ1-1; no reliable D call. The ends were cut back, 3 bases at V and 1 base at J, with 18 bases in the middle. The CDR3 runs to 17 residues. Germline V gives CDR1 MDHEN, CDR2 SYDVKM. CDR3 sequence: CASSFPSDAIGNTEAFF. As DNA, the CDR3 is TGTGCCAGCAGTTTCCCCTCAGATGCTATTGGGAACACTGAAGCTTTCTTT.

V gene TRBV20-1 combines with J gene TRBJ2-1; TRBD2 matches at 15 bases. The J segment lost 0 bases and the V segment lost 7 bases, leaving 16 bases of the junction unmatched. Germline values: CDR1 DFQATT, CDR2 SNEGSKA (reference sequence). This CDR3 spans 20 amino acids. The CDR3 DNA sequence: TGCAGTGTTCGGCCTCGCCCCGGGACTAGCGGGGGGACCTCCTACAATGAGCAGTTCTTC. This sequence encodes CSVRPRPGTSGGTSYNEQFF.

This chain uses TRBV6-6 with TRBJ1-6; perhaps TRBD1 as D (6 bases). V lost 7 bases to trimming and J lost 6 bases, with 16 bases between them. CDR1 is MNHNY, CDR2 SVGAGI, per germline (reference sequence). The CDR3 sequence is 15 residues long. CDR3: CASIPSGAGNSPLHF. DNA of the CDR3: TGTGCCAGCATCCCCTCGGGGGCCGGTAATTCACCCCTCCACTTT.

Here the CDR3 reads CSVLGGPFLITEGQYF. CDR3 nucleotide sequence: TGCAGCGTTCTAGGGGGCCCATTCCTTATAACCGAGGGGCAGTATTTT. This chain joins TRBV29-1 and TRBJ2-3, with 7 bases that match TRBD1. The CDR3 contains 16 residues. Germline V gene lookup returns CDR1 SQVTM and CDR2 ANQGSEA. With 5 bases clipped from V and 11 bases from J, the junction kept 22 bases outside the gene matches.

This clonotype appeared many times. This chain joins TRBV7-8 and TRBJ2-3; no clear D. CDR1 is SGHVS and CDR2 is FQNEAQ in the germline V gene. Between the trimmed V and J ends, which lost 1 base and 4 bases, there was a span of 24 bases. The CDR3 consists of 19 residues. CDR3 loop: CASSLGVLRELDGADTQYF. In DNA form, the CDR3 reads TGTGCCAGCAGCTTAGGAGTTTTAAGAGAACTCGACGGCGCAGATACGCAGTATTTT.

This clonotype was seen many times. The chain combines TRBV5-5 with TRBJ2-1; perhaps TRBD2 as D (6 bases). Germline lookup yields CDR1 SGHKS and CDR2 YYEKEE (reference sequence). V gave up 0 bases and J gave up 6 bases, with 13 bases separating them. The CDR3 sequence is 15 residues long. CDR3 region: CASSLVGPGGNEQFF. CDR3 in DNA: TGTGCCAGCAGCTTGGTAGGTCCCGGGGGCAATGAGCAGTTCTTC. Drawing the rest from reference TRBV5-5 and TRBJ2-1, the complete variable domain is DAGVTQSPTHLIKTRGQQVTLRCSPISGHKSVSWYQQVLGQGPQFIFQYYEKEERGRGNFPDRFSARQFPNYSSELNVNALLLGDSALYLCASSLVGPGGNEQFFGPGTRLTVL.

The CDR3 protein is CASSLRAGANYGYTF. As DNA, the CDR3 is TGTGCCAGCAGCTTGCGCGCGGGGGCAAACTATGGCTACACCTTC. The chain recombines TRBV5-5 with TRBJ1-2; tentatively, D is TRBD1 (6 bases). This CDR3 is 15 amino acids long. V shed 1 base and J shed 2 bases, with 12 bases lying between them. Per germline, CDR1 SGHKS and CDR2 YYEKEE (reference sequence).

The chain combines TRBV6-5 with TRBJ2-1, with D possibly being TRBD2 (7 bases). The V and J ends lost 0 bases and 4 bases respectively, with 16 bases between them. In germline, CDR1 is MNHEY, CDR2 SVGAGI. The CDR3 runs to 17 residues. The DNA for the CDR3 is TGTGCCAGCAGTTACTCCGTCGCGGGGGCCCTATACAATGAGCAGTTCTTC. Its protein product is CASSYSVAGALYNEQFF.